Below, 6 T cell receptor beta chains from the same sample are listed, as sequenced in a study of cytomegalovirus exposure and HLA in healthy donors. PCR involved 60 Vbeta and 13 Jbeta primers. TCRdb's copy holds only in-frame clones and misses some; the assay was immunoSEQ multiplex PCR. The data show 110,000 to 150,000 clones, over 70% seen once. Sequencing was done on a sample of PBMCs. These receptor sequences come from a male donor in good health and CMV-seronegative.

The rearrangement links TRBV5-8 to TRBJ2-1; 12 positions agree with TRBD1. Germline values: CDR1 SGHTS, CDR2 YDEGEE. V shed 2 bases and J 3 bases; nucleotides not matched to a gene: 3. The CDR3 length is 16 residues. The CDR3 spells CASSFGDRGLYNEQFF. CDR3 coding DNA: TGTGCCAGCAGCTTTGGGGACAGGGGGCTCTACAATGAGCAGTTCTTC.

The chain's CDR3 is CASSVVGGGGETQYF. CDR3 DNA sequence: TGTGCCAGCAGCGTAGTTGGTGGGGGCGGGGAGACCCAGTACTTC. This chain joins TRBV9 and TRBJ2-5; D might be TRBD1 (6 bases). The CDR3 totals 15 residues. CDR1 and CDR2 from the germline V gene are SGDLS and YYNGEE. Between the trimmed V and J ends, which lost 0 bases and 5 bases, there was a span of 14 bases.

V and J are TRBV7-9 and TRBJ2-7; TRBD2 matches 9 bases. The V gene end was trimmed by 0 bases and the J gene end by 1 base; junction bases not matched to a gene: 4. Germline V gene data show CDR1 as SEHNR and CDR2 as FQNEAQ (reference sequence). This CDR3 spans 16 amino acids. The CDR3 nucleotides are TGTGCCAGCAGCTTAGCGTCTAGCGGGGTATCCTACGAGCAGTACTTC. This translates into CASSLASSGVSYEQYF.

This chain joins TRBV6-1 and TRBJ2-6; no definite D call. CDR1 and CDR2 (germline): MNHNS, SASEGT. This CDR3 comprises 16 residues. The V gene lost 4 bases and the J gene lost 0 bases, with 10 bases spanning the gap. CDR3 coding DNA: TGTGCCAGCAGTGTTAAGAGTAACTCTGGGGCCAACGTCCTGACTTTC. Protein sequence: CASSVKSNSGANVLTF.

The V gene is TRBV21-1, the J gene TRBJ1-1; the tabulated D call, TRBD1, remains unverified against the DNA. TRBV21-1 represents a pseudogene. CDR3 length: 16 amino acids. The DNA of the CDR3 is TGTGCCAGCAGAATTAAACTGGACAGACTGAACACTGAAGCTTTCTTT. Encoded protein: CASRIKLDRLNTEAFF.

The genes are TRBV27 and TRBJ2-7; 8 bases line up with TRBD1. The V segment lost 10 bases and the J segment 0 bases; nucleotides outside the gene matches: 5. Germline values: CDR1 MNHEY, CDR2 SMNVEV (reference sequence). This CDR3 contains 13 residues. The CDR3 nucleotides are TGTGCCATAGGAACAGGGGGCTCCTACGAGCAGTACTTC. Its translation is CAIGTGGSYEQYF.